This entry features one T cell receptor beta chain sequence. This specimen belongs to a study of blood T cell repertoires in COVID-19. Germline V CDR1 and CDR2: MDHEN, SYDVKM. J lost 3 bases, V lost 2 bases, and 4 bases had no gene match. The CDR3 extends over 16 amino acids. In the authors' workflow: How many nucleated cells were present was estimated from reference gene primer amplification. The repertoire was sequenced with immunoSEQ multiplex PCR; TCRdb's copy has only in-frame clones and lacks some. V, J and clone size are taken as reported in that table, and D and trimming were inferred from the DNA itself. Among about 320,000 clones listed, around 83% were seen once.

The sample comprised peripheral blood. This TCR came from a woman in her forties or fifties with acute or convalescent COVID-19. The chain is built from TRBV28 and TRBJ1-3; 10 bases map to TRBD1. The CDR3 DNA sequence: TGTGCCAGCAGTTTAAGACAGGGGGCGGGTGGAAACACCATATATTTT. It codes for CASSLRQGAGGNTIYF.